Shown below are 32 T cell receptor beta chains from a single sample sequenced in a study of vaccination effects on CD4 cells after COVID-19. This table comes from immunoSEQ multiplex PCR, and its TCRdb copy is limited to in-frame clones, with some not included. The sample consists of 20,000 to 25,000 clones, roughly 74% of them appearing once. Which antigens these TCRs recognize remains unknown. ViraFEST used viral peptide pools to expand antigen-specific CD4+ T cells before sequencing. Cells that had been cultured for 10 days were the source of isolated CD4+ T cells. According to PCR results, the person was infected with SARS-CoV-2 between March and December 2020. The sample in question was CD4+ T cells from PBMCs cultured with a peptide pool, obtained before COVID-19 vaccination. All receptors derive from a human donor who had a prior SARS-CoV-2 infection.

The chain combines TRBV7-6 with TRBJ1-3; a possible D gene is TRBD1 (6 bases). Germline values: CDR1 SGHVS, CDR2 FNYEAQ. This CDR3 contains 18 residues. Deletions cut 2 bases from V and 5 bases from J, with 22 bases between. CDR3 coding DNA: TGTGCCAGCAGCTTATTATCCCACAGGGCAGGGTTCCGAAACACCATATATTTT. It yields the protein CASSLLSHRAGFRNTIYF.

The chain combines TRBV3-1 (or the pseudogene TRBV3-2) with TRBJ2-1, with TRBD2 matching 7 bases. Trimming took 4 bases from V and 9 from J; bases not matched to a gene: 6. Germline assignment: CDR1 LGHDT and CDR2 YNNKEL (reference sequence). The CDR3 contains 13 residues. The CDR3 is CASSRLGGGEQFF. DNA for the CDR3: TGTGCCAGCAGCCGTTTGGGGGGGGGTGAGCAGTTCTTC.

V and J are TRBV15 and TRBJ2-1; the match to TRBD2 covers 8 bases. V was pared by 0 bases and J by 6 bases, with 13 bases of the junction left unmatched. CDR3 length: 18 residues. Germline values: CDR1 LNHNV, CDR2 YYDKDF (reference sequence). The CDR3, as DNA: TGTGCCACCAGCAGAGAATCGGCGGGAGGAACCGGTTCCAATGAGCAGTTCTTC. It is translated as CATSRESAGGTGSNEQFF.

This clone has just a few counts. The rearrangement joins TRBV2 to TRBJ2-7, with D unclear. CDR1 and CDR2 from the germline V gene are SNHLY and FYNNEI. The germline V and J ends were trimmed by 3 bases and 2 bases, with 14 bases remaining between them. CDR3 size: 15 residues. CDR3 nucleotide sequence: TGTGCCAGCAGTGATCTGGGAAGAATAACCTACGAGCAGTACTTC. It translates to CASSDLGRITYEQYF. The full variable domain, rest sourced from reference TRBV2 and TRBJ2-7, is EPEVTQTPSHQVTQMGQEVILRCVPISNHLYFYWYRQILGQKVEFLVSFYNNEISEKSEIFDDQFSVERPDGSNFTLKIRSTKLEDSAMYFCASSDLGRITYEQYFGPGTRLTVT.

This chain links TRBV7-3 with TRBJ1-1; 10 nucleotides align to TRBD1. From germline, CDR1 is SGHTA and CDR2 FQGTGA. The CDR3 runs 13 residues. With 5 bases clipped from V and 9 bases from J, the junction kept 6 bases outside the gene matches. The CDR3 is CASSPWTGGKAFF. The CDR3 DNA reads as TGTGCCAGCAGCCCCTGGACAGGGGGGAAAGCTTTCTTT.

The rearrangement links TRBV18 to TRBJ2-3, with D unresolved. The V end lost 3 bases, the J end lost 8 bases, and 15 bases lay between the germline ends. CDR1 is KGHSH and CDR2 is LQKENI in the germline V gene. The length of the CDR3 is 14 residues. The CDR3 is CASSPPEVRRTQYF. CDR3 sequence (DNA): TGTGCCAGCTCACCCCCCGAAGTTCGCCGTACGCAGTATTTT. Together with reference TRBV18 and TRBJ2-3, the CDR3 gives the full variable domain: NAGVMQNPRHLVRRRGQEARLRCSPMKGHSHVYWYRQLPEEGLKFMVYLQKENIIDESGMPKERFSAEFPKEGPSILRIQQVVRGDSAAYFCASSPPEVRRTQYFGPGTRLTVL.

The CDR3 DNA follows: TGTGCCAGCAGCTTTTGGACTAGGCCGGACAATGAGCAGTTCTTC. It encodes CASSFWTRPDNEQFF. The chain is built from TRBV5-6 and TRBJ2-1, with TRBD2 identical over 7 bases. Germline V gene lookup returns CDR1 SGHDT and CDR2 YYEEEE. V lost 2 bases and J lost 5; bases outside the gene matches: 7. This CDR3 contains 15 residues.

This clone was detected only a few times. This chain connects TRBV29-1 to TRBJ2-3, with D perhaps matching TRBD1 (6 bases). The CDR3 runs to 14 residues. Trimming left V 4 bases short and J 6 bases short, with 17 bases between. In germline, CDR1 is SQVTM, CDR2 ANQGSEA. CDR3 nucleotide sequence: TGCAGCGTTGGCCTCAGGGGTTCAGCCGATACGCAGTATTTT. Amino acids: CSVGLRGSADTQYF.

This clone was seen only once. The CDR3 sequence: CASSDFGTAYNSPLHF. As DNA, the CDR3 is TGTGCCAGCAGTGACTTCGGGACGGCCTATAATTCACCCCTCCACTTT. The chain is built from TRBV2 and TRBJ1-6; a weak D match, TRBD1 (5 bases). CDR3 length: 16 amino acids. CDR1 is SNHLY and CDR2 is FYNNEI in the germline V gene. V lost 3 bases to trimming and J lost 2 bases, with 11 bases between them.

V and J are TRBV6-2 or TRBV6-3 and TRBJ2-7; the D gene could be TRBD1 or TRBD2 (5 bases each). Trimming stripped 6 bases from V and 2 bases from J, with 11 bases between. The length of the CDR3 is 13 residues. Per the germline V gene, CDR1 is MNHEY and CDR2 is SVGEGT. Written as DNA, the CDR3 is TGTGCCAGCAGCCGCCGGGGCGCCTACGAGCAGTACTTC. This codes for CASSRRGAYEQYF.

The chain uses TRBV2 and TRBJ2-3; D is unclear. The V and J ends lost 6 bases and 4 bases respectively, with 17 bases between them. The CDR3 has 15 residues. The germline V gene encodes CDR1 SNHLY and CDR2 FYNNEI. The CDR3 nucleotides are TGTGCCAGCAGCGCGTGGGCTCCCCAATCAGATACGCAGTATTTT. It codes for CASSAWAPQSDTQYF.

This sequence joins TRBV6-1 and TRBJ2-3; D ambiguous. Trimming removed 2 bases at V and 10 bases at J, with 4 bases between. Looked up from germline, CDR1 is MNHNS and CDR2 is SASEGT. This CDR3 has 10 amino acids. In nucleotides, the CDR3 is TGTGCCAGCAGTGAATGGCCGCAGTATTTT. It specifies CASSEWPQYF.

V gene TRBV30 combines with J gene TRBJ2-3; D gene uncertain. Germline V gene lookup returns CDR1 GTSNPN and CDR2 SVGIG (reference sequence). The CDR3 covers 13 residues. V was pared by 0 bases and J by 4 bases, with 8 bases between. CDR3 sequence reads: CAWSVRRADTQYF. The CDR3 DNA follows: TGTGCCTGGAGTGTACGACGAGCAGATACGCAGTATTTT.

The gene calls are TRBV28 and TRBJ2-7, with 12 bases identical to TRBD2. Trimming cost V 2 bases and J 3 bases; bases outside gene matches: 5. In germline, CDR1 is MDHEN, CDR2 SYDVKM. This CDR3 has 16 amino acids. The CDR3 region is CASSLVRTSGIYEQYF. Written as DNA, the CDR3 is TGTGCCAGCAGTTTAGTGAGGACTAGCGGGATCTACGAGCAGTACTTC. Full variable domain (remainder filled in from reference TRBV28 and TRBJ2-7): DVKVTQSSRYLVKRTGEKVFLECVQDMDHENMFWYRQDPGLGLRLIYFSYDVKMKEKGDIPEGYSVSREKKERFSLILESASTNQTSMYLCASSLVRTSGIYEQYFGPGTRLTVT.

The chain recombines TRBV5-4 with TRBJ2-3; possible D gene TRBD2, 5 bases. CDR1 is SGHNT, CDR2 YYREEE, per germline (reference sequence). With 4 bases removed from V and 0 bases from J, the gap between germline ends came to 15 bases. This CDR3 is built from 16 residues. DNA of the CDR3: TGTGCCAGCAGCCCGGGATCCCCTTCTAGCACAGATACGCAGTATTTT. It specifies CASSPGSPSSTDTQYF.

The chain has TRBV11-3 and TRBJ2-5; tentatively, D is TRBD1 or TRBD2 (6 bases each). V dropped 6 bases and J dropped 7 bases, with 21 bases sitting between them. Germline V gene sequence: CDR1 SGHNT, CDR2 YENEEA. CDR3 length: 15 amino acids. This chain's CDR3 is CASSTSGAETGTQYF. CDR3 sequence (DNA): TGTGCCAGCAGTACCTCGGGGGCGGAAACGGGGACCCAGTACTTC.

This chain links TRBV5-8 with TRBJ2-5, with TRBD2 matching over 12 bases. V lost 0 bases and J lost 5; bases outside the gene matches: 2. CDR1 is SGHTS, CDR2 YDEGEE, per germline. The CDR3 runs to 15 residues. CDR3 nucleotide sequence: TGTGCCAGCAGCTTGGGACTAGCGGGGGATGAGACCCAGTACTTC. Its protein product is CASSLGLAGDETQYF.

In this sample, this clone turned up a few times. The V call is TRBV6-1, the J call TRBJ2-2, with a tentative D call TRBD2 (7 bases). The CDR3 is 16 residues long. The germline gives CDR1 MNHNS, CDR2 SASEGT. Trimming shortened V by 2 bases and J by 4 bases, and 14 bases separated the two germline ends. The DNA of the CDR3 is TGTGCCAGCAGTGAATATGGGGGAGGGGGCACCGGGGAGCTGTTTTTT. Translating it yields CASSEYGGGGTGELFF.

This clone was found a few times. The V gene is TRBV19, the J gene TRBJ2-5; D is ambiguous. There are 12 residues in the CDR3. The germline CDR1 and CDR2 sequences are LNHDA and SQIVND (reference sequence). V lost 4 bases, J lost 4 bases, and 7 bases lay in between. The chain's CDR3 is CASSTKGETQYF. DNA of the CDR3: TGTGCCAGTAGTACCAAAGGAGAGACCCAGTACTTC.

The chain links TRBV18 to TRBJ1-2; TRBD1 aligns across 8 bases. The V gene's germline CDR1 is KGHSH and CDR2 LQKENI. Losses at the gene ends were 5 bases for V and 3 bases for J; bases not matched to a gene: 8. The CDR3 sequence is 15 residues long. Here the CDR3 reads CASSEGQGGDYGYTF. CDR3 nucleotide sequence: TGTGCCAGCTCAGAAGGACAGGGAGGGGACTATGGCTACACCTTC.

The CDR3 nucleotides read TGCAGCGTTGACCGGGACAGAGTTGGAACTGAAGCTTTCTTT. This gives the protein CSVDRDRVGTEAFF. The chain carries TRBV29-1 and TRBJ1-1; TRBD1 matches at 7 bases. V gave up 3 bases and J gave up 5 bases; unmatched junction bases: 9. Germline CDR1 is SQVTM and CDR2 is ANQGSEA. This CDR3 comprises 14 residues.

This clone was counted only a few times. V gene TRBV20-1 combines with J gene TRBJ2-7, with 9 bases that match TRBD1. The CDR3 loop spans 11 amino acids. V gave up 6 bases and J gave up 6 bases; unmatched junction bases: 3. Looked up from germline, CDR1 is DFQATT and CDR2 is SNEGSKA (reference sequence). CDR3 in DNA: TGCAGTGCCCCGACAGGGGGCGAGCAGTACTTC. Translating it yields CSAPTGGEQYF.

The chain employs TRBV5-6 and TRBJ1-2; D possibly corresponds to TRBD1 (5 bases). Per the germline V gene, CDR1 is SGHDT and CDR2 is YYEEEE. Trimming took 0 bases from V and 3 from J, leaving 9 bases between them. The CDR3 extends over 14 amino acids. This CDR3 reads CASSLVGVYYGYTF. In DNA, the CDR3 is TGTGCCAGCAGCTTGGTAGGGGTTTACTATGGCTACACCTTC. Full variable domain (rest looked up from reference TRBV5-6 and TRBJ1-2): DAGVTQSPTHLIKTRGQQVTLRCSPKSGHDTVSWYQQALGQGPQFIFQYYEEEERQRGNFPDRFSGHQFPNYSSELNVNALLLGDSALYLCASSLVGVYYGYTFGSGTRLTVV.

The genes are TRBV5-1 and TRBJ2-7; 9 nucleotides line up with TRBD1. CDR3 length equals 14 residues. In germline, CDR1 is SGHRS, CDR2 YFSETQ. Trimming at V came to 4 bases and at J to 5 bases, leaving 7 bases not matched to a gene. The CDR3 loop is CASSAQGAVHEQYF. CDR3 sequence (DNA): TGCGCCAGCAGCGCACAGGGGGCAGTACACGAGCAGTACTTC.

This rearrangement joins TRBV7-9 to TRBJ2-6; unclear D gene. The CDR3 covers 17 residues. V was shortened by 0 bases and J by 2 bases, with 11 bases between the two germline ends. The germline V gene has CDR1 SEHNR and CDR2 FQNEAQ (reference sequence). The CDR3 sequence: CASSLALRLTGANVLTF. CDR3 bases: TGTGCCAGCAGCTTAGCCCTTCGACTCACTGGGGCCAACGTCCTGACTTTC.

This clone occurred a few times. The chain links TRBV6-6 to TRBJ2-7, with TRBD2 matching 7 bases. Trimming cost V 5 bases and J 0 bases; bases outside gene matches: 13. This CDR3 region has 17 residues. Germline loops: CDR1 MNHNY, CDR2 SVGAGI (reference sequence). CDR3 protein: CASSPTWGGLPSYEQYF. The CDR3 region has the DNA TGTGCCAGCAGTCCCACCTGGGGGGGGTTGCCCTCCTACGAGCAGTACTTC.

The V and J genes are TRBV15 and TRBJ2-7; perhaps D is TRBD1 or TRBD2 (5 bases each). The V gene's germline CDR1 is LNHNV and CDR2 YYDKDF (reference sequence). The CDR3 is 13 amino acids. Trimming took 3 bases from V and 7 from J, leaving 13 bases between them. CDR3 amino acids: CATSRGDVSEQYF. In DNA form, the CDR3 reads TGTGCCACCAGCAGGGGGGACGTTAGTGAGCAGTACTTC. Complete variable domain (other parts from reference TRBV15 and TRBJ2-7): DAMVIQNPRYQVTQFGKPVTLSCSQTLNHNVMYWYQQKSSQAPKLLFHYYDKDFNNEADTPDNFQSRRPNTSFCFLDIRSPGLGDTAMYLCATSRGDVSEQYFGPGTRLTVT.

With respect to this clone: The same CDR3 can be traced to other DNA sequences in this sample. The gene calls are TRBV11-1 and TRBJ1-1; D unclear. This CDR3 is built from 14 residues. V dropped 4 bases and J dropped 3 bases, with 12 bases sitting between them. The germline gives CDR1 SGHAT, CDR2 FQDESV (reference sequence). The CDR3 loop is CASSSTPFDTEAFF. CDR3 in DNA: TGTGCCAGCAGCTCGACTCCTTTCGACACTGAAGCTTTCTTT.

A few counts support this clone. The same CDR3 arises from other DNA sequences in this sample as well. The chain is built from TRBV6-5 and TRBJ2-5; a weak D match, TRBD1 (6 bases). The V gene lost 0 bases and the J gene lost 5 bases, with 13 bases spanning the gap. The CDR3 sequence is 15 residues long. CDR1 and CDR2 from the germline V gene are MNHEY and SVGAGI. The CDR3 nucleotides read TGTGCCAGCAGTTACTCAACAGGGAATAGGGAGACCCAGTACTTC. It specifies CASSYSTGNRETQYF.

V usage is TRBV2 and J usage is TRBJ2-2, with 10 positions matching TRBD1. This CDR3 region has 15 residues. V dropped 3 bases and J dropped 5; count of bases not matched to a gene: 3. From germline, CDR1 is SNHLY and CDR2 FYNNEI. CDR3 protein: CASSEDRGKTGELFF. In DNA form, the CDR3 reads TGTGCCAGCAGTGAGGACAGGGGGAAGACCGGGGAGCTGTTTTTT.

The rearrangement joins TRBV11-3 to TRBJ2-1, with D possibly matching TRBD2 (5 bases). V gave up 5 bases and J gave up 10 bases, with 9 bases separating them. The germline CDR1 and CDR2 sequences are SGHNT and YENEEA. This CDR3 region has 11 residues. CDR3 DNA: TGTGCCAGCAGCGTAACTAGGGAGCAGTTCTTC. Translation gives CASSVTREQFF.

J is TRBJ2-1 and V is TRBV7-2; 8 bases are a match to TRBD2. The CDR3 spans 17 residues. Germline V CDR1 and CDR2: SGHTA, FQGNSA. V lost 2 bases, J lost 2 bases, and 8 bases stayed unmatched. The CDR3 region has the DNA TGTGCCAGCAGCTTATCAAGGAGCGGGAGAGCCTACAATGAGCAGTTCTTC. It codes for CASSLSRSGRAYNEQFF.